The present T cell receptor beta chain was sequenced within a study of blood T cells in healthy people across ages. Primed by a sample-barcoded 5' primer and a J-beta primer mix, a second PCR proceeded for 7 to 11 cycles. One entry per CDR3 protein results from TCRdb running MiXCR on the 5' RACE reads. The sample records hundreds of thousands of distinct CDR3 sequences, under 65% being singletons. On this clonotype itself: As yet, its antigen is unknown. A single base separates this from a much larger clone, so it may be a read error.

Overall study findings and caveats: Changes seen in expanded clonotypes were possibly confounded by donor CMV status left unknown. Among long-lived donors, naive CD4+ cells were more numerous and diversity higher than in aged donors. Investigators viewed diversity estimates from one million T cells as underestimates, the study reported.

CDR3 length: 13 residues. Germline V gene lookup returns CDR1 ENHRY and CDR2 SYGVKD. The sample taken for sequencing was blood. The rearrangement links TRBV10-3 to TRBJ2-7; D is perhaps TRBD1 (5 bases). The TCR was taken from a woman of 80 years or more in good health. CDR3 loop: CAISTQGPYERYF. CDR3 sequence (DNA): TGTGCCATCAGTACCCAGGGTCCCTACGAGCGGTACTTC.